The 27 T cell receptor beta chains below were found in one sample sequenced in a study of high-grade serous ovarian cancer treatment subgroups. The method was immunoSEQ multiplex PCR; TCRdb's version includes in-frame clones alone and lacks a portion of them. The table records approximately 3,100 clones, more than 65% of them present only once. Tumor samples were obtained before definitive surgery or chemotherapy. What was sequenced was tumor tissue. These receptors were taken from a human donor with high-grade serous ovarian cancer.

The CDR3 DNA is TGCGCCAGCAGCGGTAGCACTACAAACCGTGAAAAACTGTTTTTT. It encodes CASSGSTTNREKLFF. V is TRBV5-1 and J is TRBJ1-4; D unclear. Germline CDR1 SGHRS, CDR2 YFSETQ. The CDR3 runs to 15 residues. Trimming took 4 bases from V and 7 from J, leaving 17 bases between them.

CDR3 DNA: TGTGCCAGCAGCCAGCCCGAGGTAGCGGGGACCTACAATGAGCAGTTCTTC. Amino acids: CASSQPEVAGTYNEQFF. This chain uses TRBV5-4 with TRBJ2-1, with 8 bases matching TRBD2. This CDR3 spans 17 amino acids. V was clipped by 4 bases and J by 2 bases; unmatched bases: 11. Germline loops: CDR1 SGHNT, CDR2 YYREEE (reference sequence).

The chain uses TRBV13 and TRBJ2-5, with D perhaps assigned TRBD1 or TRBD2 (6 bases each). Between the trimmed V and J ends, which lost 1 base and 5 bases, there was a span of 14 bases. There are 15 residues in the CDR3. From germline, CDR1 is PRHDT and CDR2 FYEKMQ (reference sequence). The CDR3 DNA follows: TGTGCCAGCAGCTTAGTTCGGGGGCGCCGGGAGACCCAGTACTTC. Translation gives CASSLVRGRRETQYF.

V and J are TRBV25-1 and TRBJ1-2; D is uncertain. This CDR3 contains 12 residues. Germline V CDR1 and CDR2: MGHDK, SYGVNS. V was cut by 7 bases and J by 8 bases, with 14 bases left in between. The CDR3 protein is CASTRPGGGYTF. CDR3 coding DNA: TGTGCCAGCACCCGACCTGGAGGGGGCTACACCTTC.

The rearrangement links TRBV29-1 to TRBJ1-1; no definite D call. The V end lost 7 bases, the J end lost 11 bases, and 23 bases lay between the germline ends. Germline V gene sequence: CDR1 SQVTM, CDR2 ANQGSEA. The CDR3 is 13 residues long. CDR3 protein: CSANLGGSLGAFF. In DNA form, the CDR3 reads TGCAGCGCCAACCTCGGCGGCAGCCTGGGGGCTTTCTTT.

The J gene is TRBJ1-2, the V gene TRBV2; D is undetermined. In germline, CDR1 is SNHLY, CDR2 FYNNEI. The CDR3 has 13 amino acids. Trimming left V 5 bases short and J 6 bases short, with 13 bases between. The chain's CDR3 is CASSQRFADGYTF. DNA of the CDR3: TGTGCCAGCAGTCAGAGGTTCGCTGATGGCTACACCTTC. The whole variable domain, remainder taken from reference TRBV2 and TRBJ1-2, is EPEVTQTPSHQVTQMGQEVILRCVPISNHLYFYWYRQILGQKVEFLVSFYNNEISEKSEIFDDQFSVERPDGSNFTLKIRSTKLEDSAMYFCASSQRFADGYTFGSGTRLTVV.

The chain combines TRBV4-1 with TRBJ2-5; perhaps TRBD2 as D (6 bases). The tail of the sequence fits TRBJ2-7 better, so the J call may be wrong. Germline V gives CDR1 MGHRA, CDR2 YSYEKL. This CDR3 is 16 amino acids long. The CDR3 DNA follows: TGCGCCAGCAGCCAAGATCTAGGAGGGGCTACCTACGAGCAGTACTTC. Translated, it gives CASSQDLGGATYEQYF.

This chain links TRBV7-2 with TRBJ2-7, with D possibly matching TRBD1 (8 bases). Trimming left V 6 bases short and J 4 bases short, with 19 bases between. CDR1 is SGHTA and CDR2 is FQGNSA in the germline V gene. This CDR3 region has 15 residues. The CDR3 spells CASSFSTGGGYEQYF. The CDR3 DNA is TGTGCCAGCAGTTTTAGCACAGGGGGGGGATACGAGCAGTACTTC.

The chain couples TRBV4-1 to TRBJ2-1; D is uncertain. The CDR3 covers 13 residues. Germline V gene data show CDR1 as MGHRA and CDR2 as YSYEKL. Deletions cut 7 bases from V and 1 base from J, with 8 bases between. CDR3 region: CASKERSYNEQFF. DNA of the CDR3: TGCGCCAGCAAGGAGCGTTCCTACAATGAGCAGTTCTTC.

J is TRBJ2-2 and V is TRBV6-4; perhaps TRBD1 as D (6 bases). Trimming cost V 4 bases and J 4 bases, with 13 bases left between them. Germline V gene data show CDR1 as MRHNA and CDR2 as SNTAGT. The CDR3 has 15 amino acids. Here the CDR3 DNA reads TGTGCCAGCAGTGTTTCAGGGGAGAGCACCGGGGAGCTGTTTTTT. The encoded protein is CASSVSGESTGELFF.

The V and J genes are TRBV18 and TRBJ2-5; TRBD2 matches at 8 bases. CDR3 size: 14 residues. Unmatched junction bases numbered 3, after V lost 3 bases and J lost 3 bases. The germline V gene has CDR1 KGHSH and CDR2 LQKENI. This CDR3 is CASSPLLAEETQYF. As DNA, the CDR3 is TGTGCCAGCTCACCTTTACTAGCGGAAGAGACCCAGTACTTC.

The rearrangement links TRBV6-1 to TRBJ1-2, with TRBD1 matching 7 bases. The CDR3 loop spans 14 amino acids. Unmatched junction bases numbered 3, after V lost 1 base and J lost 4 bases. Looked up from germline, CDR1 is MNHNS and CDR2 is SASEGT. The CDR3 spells CASSEGDRSYGYTF. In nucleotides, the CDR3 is TGTGCCAGCAGTGAAGGGGACAGAAGCTATGGCTACACCTTC.

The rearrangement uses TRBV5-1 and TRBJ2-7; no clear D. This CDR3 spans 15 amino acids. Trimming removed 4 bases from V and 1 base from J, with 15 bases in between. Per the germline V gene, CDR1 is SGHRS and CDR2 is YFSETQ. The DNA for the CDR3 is TGCGCCAGCAGCCCATCCGAGACCCTTTCCTACGAGCAGTACTTC. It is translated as CASSPSETLSYEQYF.

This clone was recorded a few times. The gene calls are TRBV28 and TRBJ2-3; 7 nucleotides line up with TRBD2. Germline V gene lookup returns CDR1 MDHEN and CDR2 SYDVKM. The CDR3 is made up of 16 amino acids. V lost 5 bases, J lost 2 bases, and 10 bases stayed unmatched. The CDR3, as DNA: TGTGCCAGCAGTCCCCTTTCCCGACTAGCCACAGATACGCAGTATTTT. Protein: CASSPLSRLATDTQYF. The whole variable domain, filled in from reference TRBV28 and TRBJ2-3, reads DVKVTQSSRYLVKRTGEKVFLECVQDMDHENMFWYRQDPGLGLRLIYFSYDVKMKEKGDIPEGYSVSREKKERFSLILESASTNQTSMYLCASSPLSRLATDTQYFGPGTRLTVL.

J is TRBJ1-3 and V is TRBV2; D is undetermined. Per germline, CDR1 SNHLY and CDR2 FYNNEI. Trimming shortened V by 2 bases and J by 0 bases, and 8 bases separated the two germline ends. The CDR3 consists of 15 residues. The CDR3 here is CASSERGYSGNTIYF. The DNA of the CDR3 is TGTGCCAGCAGTGAAAGAGGATACTCTGGAAACACCATATATTTT. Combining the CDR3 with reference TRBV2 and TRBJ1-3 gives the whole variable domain EPEVTQTPSHQVTQMGQEVILRCVPISNHLYFYWYRQILGQKVEFLVSFYNNEISEKSEIFDDQFSVERPDGSNFTLKIRSTKLEDSAMYFCASSERGYSGNTIYFGEGSWLTVV.

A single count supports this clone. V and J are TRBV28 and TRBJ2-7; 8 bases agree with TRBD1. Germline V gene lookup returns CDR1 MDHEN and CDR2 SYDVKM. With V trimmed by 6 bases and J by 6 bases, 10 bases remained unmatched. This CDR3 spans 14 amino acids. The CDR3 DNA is TGTGCCAGCAGGGCCCCAGGGGGCGGTTTCGAGCAGTACTTC. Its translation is CASRAPGGGFEQYF.

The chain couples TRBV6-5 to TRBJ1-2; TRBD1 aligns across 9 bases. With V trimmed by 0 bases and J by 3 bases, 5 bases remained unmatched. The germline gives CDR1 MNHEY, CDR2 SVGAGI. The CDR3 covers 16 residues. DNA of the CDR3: TGTGCCAGCAGTTACTCGGGACAGGGAGGCCACTATGGCTACACCTTC. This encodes CASSYSGQGGHYGYTF.

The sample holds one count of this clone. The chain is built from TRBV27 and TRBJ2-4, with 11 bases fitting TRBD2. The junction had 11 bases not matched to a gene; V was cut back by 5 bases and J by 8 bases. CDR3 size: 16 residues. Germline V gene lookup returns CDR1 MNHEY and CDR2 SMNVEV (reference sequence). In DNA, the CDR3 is TGTGCCAGCAGTCGCAATTTAGCGGGAGGGCCGGACATTCAGTACTTC. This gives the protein CASSRNLAGGPDIQYF.

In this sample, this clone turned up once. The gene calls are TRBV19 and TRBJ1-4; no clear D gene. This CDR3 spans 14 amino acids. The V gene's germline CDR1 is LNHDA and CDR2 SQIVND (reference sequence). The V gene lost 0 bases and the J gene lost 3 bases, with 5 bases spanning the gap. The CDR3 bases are TGTGCCAGTAGTATAGAACCTCCTAATGAAAAACTGTTTTTT. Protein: CASSIEPPNEKLFF. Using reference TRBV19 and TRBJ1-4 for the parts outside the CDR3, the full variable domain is DGGITQSPKYLFRKEGQNVTLSCEQNLNHDAMYWYRQDPGQGLRLIYYSQIVNDFQKGDIAEGYSVSREKKESFPLTVTSAQKNPTAFYLCASSIEPPNEKLFFGSGTQLSVL.

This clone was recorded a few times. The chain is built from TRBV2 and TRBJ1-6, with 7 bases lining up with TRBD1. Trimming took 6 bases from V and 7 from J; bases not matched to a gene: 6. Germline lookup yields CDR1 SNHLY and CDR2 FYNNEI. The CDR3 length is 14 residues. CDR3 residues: CASSGDSTNSPLHF. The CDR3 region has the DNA TGTGCCAGCAGCGGGGACAGTACCAATTCACCCCTCCACTTT.

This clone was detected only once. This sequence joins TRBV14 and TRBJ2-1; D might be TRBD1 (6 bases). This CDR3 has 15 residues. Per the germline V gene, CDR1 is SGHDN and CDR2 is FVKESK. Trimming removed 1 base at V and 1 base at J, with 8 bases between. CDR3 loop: CASSQVGGSYNEQFF. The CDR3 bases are TGTGCCAGCAGCCAAGTAGGGGGATCCTACAATGAGCAGTTCTTC.

The CDR3 loop is CASSLAASGRSYEQYF. For the CDR3, the DNA is TGTGCCAGCAGCTTAGCGGCTAGCGGGCGATCCTACGAGCAGTACTTC. This sequence joins TRBV7-6 and TRBJ2-7; TRBD2 aligns across 8 bases. Trimming took 0 bases from V and 1 from J; bases not matched to a gene: 5. The V gene's germline CDR1 is SGHVS and CDR2 FNYEAQ. This CDR3 contains 16 residues.

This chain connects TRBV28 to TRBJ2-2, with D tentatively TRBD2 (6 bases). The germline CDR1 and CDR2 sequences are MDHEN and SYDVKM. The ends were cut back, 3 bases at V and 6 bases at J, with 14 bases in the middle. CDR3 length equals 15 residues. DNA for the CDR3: TGTGCCAGCAGTTTCGAACTAGGAGGGGCCGGGGAGCTGTTTTTT. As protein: CASSFELGGAGELFF.

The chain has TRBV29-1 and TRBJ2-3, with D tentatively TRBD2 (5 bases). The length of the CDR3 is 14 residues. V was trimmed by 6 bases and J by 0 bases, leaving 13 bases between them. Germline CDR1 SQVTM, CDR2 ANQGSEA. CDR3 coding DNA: TGCAGCGTGCTCATCCCTAGCAGCACAGATACGCAGTATTTT. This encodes CSVLIPSSTDTQYF.

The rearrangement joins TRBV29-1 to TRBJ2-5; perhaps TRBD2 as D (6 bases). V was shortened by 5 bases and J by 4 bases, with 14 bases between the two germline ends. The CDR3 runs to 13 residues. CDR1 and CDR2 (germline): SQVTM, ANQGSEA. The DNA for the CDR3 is TGCAGCGTTCAGCGGGCCGGCGGAGAGACCCAGTACTTC. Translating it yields CSVQRAGGETQYF.

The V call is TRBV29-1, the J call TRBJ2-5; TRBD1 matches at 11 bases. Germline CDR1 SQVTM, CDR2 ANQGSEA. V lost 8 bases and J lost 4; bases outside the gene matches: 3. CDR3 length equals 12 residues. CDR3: CSSGTGGETQYF. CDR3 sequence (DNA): TGCAGCTCCGGGACAGGGGGAGAGACCCAGTACTTC.

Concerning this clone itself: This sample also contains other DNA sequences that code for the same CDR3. The CDR3 is CASSLGLAGNNEQFF. The CDR3 nucleotides are TGCGCCAGCAGCTTGGGCCTAGCGGGGAACAATGAGCAGTTCTTC. J is TRBJ2-1 and V is TRBV5-1; TRBD2 matches at 9 bases. The CDR3 length is 15 residues. V lost 0 bases, J lost 5 bases, and 3 bases stayed unmatched. CDR1 and CDR2 (germline): SGHRS, YFSETQ.